This entry concerns a single T cell receptor beta chain. Its antigen remains unknown. This entry comes from a study of cytomegalovirus exposure and HLA in healthy donors. Study-level results: The authors later found TCR association rates varying by HLA locus, with DRB1 most and HLA-C fewest.

The CDR3 spans 14 residues. The germline CDR1 and CDR2 sequences are SNHLY and FYNNEI. V lost 8 bases to trimming and J lost 4 bases; unmatched junction nucleotides: 9. 13 Jbeta primers and 60 Vbeta primers were used for the PCR. The data were produced by immunoSEQ multiplex PCR, yet TCRdb's version contains in-frame clones alone and is incomplete. The sample lists a few hundred thousand clones; about 80% were seen once. The source is a woman in her forties or fifties in good health and CMV-seropositive. The rearrangement joins TRBV2 to TRBJ2-7; 9 nucleotides line up with TRBD2. Specimen: PBMCs. CDR3 in amino acids: CASVDSGGLYEQYF. In nucleotides, the CDR3 is TGTGCCAGCGTAGACAGCGGGGGGCTGTACGAGCAGTACTTC.